The entry that follows covers one TCR beta chain sequence. These data are taken from a study of T cell responses to AZD1222 COVID-19 vaccine. TCRdb's copy holds only in-frame clones and misses some; the assay was immunoSEQ multiplex PCR. This sample yields under 150,000 clones, of which 92% are seen a single time; more than 0.95% belongs to the top ten. Source: peripheral blood, taken 28 days after the second AZD1222 dose. This clonotype originated in an adult who received the AZD1222 COVID-19 vaccine.

CDR3 amino acids: CASSFFSLNTEAFF. The CDR3 region has the DNA TGTGCCAGCAGCTTTTTTTCTCTGAACACTGAAGCTTTCTTT. The chain is built from TRBV7-2 and TRBJ1-1; D gene uncertain. The CDR3 totals 14 residues. With 3 bases removed from V and 0 bases from J, the gap between germline ends came to 8 bases. In germline, CDR1 is SGHTA, CDR2 FQGNSA.